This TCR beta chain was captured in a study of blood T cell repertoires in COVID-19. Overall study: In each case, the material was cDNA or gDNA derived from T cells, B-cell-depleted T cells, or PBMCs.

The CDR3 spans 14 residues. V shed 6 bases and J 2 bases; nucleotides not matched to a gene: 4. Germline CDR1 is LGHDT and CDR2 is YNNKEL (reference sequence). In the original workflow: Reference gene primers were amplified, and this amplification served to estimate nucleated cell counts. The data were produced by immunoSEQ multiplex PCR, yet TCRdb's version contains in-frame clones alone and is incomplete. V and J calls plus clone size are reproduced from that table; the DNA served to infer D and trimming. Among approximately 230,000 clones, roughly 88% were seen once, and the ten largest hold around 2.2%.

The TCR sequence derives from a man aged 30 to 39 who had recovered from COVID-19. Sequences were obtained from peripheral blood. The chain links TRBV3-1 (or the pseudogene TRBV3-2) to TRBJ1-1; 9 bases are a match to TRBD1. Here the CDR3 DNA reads TGTGCCAGCAGGCGACAGGGGGGAAACACTGAAGCTTTCTTT. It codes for CASRRQGGNTEAFF.